These 5 T cell receptor beta chains originate from one sample sequenced in a study of cytomegalovirus exposure and HLA in healthy donors. PCR involved 60 Vbeta and 13 Jbeta primers. Only in-frame clones appear in the TCRdb table, and some are missing; sequencing was by immunoSEQ multiplex PCR. The data hold approximately 150,000 clones, with approximately 80% observed a single time. The specimen sequenced was PBMCs. The source is a man younger than 30 in good health and CMV-seropositive.

The chain employs TRBV19 and TRBJ2-7, with 8 nucleotides matching TRBD2. This CDR3 region has 14 residues. CDR1 and CDR2 (germline): LNHDA, SQIVND (reference sequence). Germline trimming cut 3 bases from V and 2 bases from J; bases unmatched to any gene: 3. CDR3: CASSIGRGPYEQYF. CDR3 DNA: TGTGCCAGTAGTATCGGGAGGGGCCCCTACGAGCAGTACTTC.

The rearrangement links TRBV4-3 to TRBJ1-4, with 7 bases identical to TRBD1. This CDR3 comprises 14 residues. The V and J ends lost 0 bases and 11 bases, in that order; junction bases with no gene match: 6. The germline V gene encodes CDR1 LGHNA and CDR2 YSLEER. The CDR3 bases are TGCGCCAGCAGCCAAGATCGACAGGGTAGGAAACTGTTTTTT. Translated: CASSQDRQGRKLFF.

The chain employs TRBV6-1 and TRBJ1-2; 8 nucleotides match TRBD1. V lost 7 bases and J lost 5; bases outside the gene matches: 9. Germline V CDR1 and CDR2: MNHNS, SASEGT. This CDR3 comprises 14 residues. The CDR3 nucleotides read TGTGCCAGCACCCCGGACAGGGATCAATATGGCTACACCTTC. Its protein is CASTPDRDQYGYTF.

The chain uses TRBV18 and TRBJ2-2; perhaps TRBD2 as D (6 bases). Per germline, CDR1 KGHSH and CDR2 LQKENI. Trimming pared 6 bases from V and 6 bases from J, leaving 14 bases between. The CDR3 spans 14 residues. The CDR3 is CASSLSGGSGELFF. The CDR3 DNA reads as TGTGCCAGCTCTCTCTCCGGAGGGTCCGGGGAGCTGTTTTTT. Supplemented by reference TRBV18 and TRBJ2-2, the full variable domain reads NAGVMQNPRHLVRRRGQEARLRCSPMKGHSHVYWYRQLPEEGLKFMVYLQKENIIDESGMPKERFSAEFPKEGPSILRIQQVVRGDSAAYFCASSLSGGSGELFFGEGSRLTVL.

This chain uses TRBV27 with TRBJ2-3, with 8 bases matching TRBD2. With V trimmed by 6 bases and J by 6 bases, 5 bases remained unmatched. CDR1 MNHEY and CDR2 SMNVEV come from the germline V gene (reference sequence). CDR3 length equals 13 residues. This chain's CDR3 is CASRSGGKDTQYF. CDR3 in DNA: TGTGCCAGCAGGAGCGGGGGTAAGGATACGCAGTATTTT.